A single T cell receptor beta chain is shown here with its context. Original handling: Quantification of nucleated cells was approximated via reference gene primer amplification. Measured with immunoSEQ multiplex PCR; TCRdb has only the in-frame clones, and not every one. V, J and clone size reflect that table, while D and trimming were determined from the DNA. This table holds 15,000 to 20,000 clones, approximately 90% found once. The data stem from a study of blood T cell repertoires in COVID-19. Overall study context: Whether acute or convalescent, the COVID-19 samples came from the United States, Italy and Spain.

Germline values: CDR1 MNHEY, CDR2 SVGAGI. There are 14 residues in the CDR3. The V gene end was trimmed by 6 bases and the J gene end by 5 bases; junction bases not matched to a gene: 5. The sequencing sample was made of peripheral blood. This chain uses TRBV6-5 with TRBJ2-2, with 8 bases matching TRBD1. The TCR originated in a man between 65 and 85 years old with acute or convalescent COVID-19. The CDR3 DNA follows: TGTGCCAGCAGGCGACAGGGGTTGACCGGGGAGCTGTTTTTT. Translated, it gives CASRRQGLTGELFF.